One and the same sample provided the 9 T cell receptor beta chains below, sequenced in a study of control samples from healthy donors and cancer patients. TCRdb's copy holds only in-frame clones and misses some; the assay was immunoSEQ multiplex PCR. This table holds roughly 92,000 clones, about 88% found once. Sequencing input: blood. These receptors came from a woman between 50 and 59 years old in good health.

CDR3 sequence: CASSSPGDTQYF. In nucleotides, the CDR3 is TGTGCCAGCAGTTCTCCGGGAGATACGCAGTATTTT. The chain combines TRBV6-5 with TRBJ2-3; no reliable D call. Trimming left V 4 bases short and J 5 bases short, with 7 bases between. Germline CDR1 is MNHEY and CDR2 is SVGAGI. The CDR3 has 12 residues.

The chain recombines TRBV11-2 with TRBJ2-1, with TRBD2 matching 11 bases. Germline CDR1 reads SGHAT; CDR2 reads FQNNGV. Germline trimming cut 6 bases from V and 3 bases from J; bases unmatched to any gene: 10. The CDR3 consists of 17 residues. This CDR3 reads CASRPSGTSGFYNEQFF. DNA for the CDR3: TGTGCCAGCAGACCCTCCGGGACTAGCGGCTTCTACAATGAGCAGTTCTTC.

This chain connects TRBV11-2 to TRBJ2-3; D might be TRBD2 (6 bases). Germline assignment: CDR1 SGHAT and CDR2 FQNNGV. The CDR3 is made up of 15 amino acids. V was shortened by 0 bases and J by 3 bases, with 10 bases between the two germline ends. CDR3 amino acids: CASSLDTGETDTQYF. For the CDR3, the DNA is TGTGCCAGCAGCTTAGATACGGGAGAGACAGATACGCAGTATTTT.

The CDR3 sequence: CASSPLQDNNEQFF. CDR3 coding DNA: TGTGCCAGCTCACCCTTACAAGATAACAATGAGCAGTTCTTC. V usage is TRBV18 and J usage is TRBJ2-1, with no clear D. Germline CDR1 and CDR2: KGHSH and LQKENI. V was cut by 3 bases and J by 5 bases, with 11 bases left in between. This CDR3 spans 14 amino acids.

V is TRBV5-1 and J is TRBJ1-1, with D possibly matching TRBD1 (5 bases). The CDR3 loop spans 16 amino acids. The germline V and J ends were trimmed by 0 bases and 0 bases, with 12 bases remaining between them. Germline assignment: CDR1 SGHRS and CDR2 YFSETQ. Here the CDR3 DNA reads TGCGCCAGCAGCTTGGGGGGGTCTATTATGAACACTGAAGCTTTCTTT. Protein: CASSLGGSIMNTEAFF.

The chain uses TRBV11-2 and TRBJ2-7; D is ambiguous. CDR3 length: 13 amino acids. Germline assignment: CDR1 SGHAT and CDR2 FQNNGV. V was trimmed by 3 bases and J by 4 bases, leaving 10 bases between them. This CDR3 is CASSFPGRYEQYF. For the CDR3, the DNA is TGTGCCAGCAGCTTCCCGGGTCGGTACGAGCAGTACTTC.

The CDR3 here is CASSYSRRGGPDTQYF. As DNA, the CDR3 is TGTGCCAGCAGTTACTCGAGGAGGGGGGGCCCAGATACGCAGTATTTT. The chain joins TRBV6-2 or TRBV6-3 to TRBJ2-3, with a possible D match to TRBD2 (7 bases). V was cut by 0 bases and J by 4 bases, with 14 bases left in between. The CDR3 totals 16 residues. Germline V gene lookup returns CDR1 MNHEY and CDR2 SVGEGT.

The chain uses TRBV9 and TRBJ1-1; no clear D. V shed 4 bases and J shed 3 bases, with 16 bases lying between them. From germline, CDR1 is SGDLS and CDR2 YYNGEE. The CDR3 is 15 residues long. The CDR3 is CASSPSAVGDTEAFF. The CDR3 bases are TGTGCCAGCAGCCCTAGTGCAGTGGGCGACACTGAAGCTTTCTTT.

The CDR3 DNA sequence: TGTGCCAGCAGCCTCCGGGACAGGGGAGATACGCAGTATTTT. Translation: CASSLRDRGDTQYF. The gene calls are TRBV11-3 and TRBJ2-3; the match to TRBD1 covers 10 bases. CDR1 and CDR2 (germline): SGHNT, YENEEA. V lost 5 bases, J lost 5 bases, and 4 bases stayed unmatched. This CDR3 is built from 14 residues. Complete variable domain (other parts from reference TRBV11-3 and TRBJ2-3): EAGVVQSPRYKIIEKKQPVAFWCNPISGHNTLYWYLQNLGQGPELLIRYENEEAVDDSQLPKDRFSAERLKGVDSTLKIQPAELGDSAVYLCASSLRDRGDTQYFGPGTRLTVL.